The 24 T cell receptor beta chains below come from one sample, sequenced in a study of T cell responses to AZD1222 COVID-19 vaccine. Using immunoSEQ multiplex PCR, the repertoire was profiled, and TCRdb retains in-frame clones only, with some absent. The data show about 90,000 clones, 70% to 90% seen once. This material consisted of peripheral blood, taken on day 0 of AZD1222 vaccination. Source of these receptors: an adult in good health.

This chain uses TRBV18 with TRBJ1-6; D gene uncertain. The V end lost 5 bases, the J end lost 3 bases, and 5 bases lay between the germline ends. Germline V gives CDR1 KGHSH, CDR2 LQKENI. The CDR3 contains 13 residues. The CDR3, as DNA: TGTGCCAGCTCAGCAAACTATAATTCACCCCTCCACTTT. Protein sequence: CASSANYNSPLHF.

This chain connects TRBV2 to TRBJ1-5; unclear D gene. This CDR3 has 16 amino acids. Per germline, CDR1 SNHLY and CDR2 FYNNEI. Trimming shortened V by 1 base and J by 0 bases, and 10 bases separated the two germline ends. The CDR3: CASSEVPPYSNQPQHF. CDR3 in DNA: TGTGCCAGCAGTGAAGTCCCACCCTATAGCAATCAGCCCCAGCATTTT. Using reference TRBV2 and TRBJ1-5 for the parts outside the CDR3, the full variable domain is EPEVTQTPSHQVTQMGQEVILRCVPISNHLYFYWYRQILGQKVEFLVSFYNNEISEKSEIFDDQFSVERPDGSNFTLKIRSTKLEDSAMYFCASSEVPPYSNQPQHFGDGTRLSIL.

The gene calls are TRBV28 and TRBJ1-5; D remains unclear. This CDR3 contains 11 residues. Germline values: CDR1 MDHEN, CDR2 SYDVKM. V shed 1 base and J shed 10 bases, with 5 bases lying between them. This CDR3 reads CASSLSHPQHF. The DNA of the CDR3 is TGTGCCAGCAGTTTATCGCACCCCCAGCATTTT.

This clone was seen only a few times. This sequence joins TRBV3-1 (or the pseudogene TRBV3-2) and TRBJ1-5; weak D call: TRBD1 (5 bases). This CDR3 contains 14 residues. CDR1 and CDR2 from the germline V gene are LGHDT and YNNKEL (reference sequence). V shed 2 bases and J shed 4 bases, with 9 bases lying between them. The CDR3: CASSQQGRNQPQHF. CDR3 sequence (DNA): TGTGCCAGCAGCCAACAGGGACGTAATCAGCCCCAGCATTTT.

In DNA, the CDR3 is TGTGCCAGCAGTGACACGGGGCGCAACTATGGCTACACCTTC. Translated, it gives CASSDTGRNYGYTF. The chain uses TRBV2 and TRBJ1-2; perhaps TRBD1 as D (5 bases). The V end lost 3 bases, the J end lost 2 bases, and 10 bases lay between the germline ends. Per germline, CDR1 SNHLY and CDR2 FYNNEI. The CDR3 has 14 residues.

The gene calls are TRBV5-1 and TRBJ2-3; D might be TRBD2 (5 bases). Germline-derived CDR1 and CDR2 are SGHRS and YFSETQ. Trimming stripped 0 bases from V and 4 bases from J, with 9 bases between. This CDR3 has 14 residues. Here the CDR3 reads CASSLARDADTQYF. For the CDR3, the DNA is TGCGCCAGCAGCTTGGCTCGGGATGCAGATACGCAGTATTTT.

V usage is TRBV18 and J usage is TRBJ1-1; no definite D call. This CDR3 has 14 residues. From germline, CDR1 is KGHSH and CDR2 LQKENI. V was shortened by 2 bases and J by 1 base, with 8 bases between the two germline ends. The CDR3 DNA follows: TGTGCCAGCTCACCAACCTCAGGGAACACTGAAGCTTTCTTT. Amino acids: CASSPTSGNTEAFF.

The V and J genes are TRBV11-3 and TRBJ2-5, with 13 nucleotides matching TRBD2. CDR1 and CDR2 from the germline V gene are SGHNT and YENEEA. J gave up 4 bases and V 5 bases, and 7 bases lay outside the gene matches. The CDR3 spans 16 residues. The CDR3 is CASSQSRLAGGETQYF. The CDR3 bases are TGTGCCAGCAGCCAATCCCGACTAGCGGGAGGAGAGACCCAGTACTTC.

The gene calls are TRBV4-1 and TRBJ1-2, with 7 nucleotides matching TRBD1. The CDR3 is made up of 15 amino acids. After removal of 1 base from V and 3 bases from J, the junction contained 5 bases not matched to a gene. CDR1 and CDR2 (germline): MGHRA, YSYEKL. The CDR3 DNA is TGCGCCAGCAGCCAAGCGGGCAGGGGGTACTATGGCTACACCTTC. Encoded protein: CASSQAGRGYYGYTF.

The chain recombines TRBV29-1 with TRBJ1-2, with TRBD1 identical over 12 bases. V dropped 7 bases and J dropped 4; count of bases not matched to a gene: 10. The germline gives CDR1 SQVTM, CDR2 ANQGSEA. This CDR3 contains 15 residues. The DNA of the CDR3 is TGCAGCGGTCTCCCCGGGACAGGGGGCTTCTATGGCTACACCTTC. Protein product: CSGLPGTGGFYGYTF.

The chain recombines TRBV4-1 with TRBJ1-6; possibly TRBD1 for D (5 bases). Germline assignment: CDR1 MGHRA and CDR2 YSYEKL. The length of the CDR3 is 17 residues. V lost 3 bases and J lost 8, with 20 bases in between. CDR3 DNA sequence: TGCGCCAGCAGCCAGAAGACAGAAGGGACTTCTTATTCACCCCTCCACTTT. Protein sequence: CASSQKTEGTSYSPLHF.

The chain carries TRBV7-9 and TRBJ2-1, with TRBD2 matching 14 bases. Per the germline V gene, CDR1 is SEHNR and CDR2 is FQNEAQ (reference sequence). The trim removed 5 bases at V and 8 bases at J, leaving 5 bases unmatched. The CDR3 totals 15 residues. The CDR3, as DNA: TGTGCCAGCAGCCCGGGACTAGCGGGAGTCGATGAGCAGTTCTTC. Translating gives CASSPGLAGVDEQFF.

The CDR3 sequence is CASSPGLAGAGTGELFF. Here the CDR3 DNA reads TGTGCCAGCAGTCCCGGACTAGCGGGAGCAGGGACCGGGGAGCTGTTTTTT. The chain joins TRBV7-3 to TRBJ2-2; 13 nucleotides match TRBD2. This CDR3 spans 17 amino acids. The germline gives CDR1 SGHTA, CDR2 FQGTGA. With 6 bases clipped from V and 5 bases from J, the junction kept 9 bases outside the gene matches.

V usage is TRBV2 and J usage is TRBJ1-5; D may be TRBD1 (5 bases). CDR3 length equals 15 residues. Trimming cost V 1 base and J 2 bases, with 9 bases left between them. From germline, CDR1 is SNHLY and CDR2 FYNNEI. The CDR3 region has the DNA TGTGCCAGCAGTGAAGGGGGGTCGGGCAATCAGCCCCAGCATTTT. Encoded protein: CASSEGGSGNQPQHF. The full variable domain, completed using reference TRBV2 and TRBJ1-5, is EPEVTQTPSHQVTQMGQEVILRCVPISNHLYFYWYRQILGQKVEFLVSFYNNEISEKSEIFDDQFSVERPDGSNFTLKIRSTKLEDSAMYFCASSEGGSGNQPQHFGDGTRLSIL.

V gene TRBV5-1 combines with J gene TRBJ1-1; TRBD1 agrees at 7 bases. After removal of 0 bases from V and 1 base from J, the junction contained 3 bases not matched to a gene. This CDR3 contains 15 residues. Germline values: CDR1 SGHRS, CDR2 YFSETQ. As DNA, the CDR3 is TGCGCCAGCAGCTTGGAGGGGGCCTCGAACACTGAAGCTTTCTTT. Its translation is CASSLEGASNTEAFF.

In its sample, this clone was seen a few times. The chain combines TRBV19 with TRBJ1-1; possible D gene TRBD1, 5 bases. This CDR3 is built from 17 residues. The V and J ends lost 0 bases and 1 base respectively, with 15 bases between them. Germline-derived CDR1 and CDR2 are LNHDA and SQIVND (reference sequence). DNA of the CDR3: TGTGCCAGTAGTATAGAGGGGGGGACGTCTGCGAACACTGAAGCTTTCTTT. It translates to CASSIEGGTSANTEAFF.

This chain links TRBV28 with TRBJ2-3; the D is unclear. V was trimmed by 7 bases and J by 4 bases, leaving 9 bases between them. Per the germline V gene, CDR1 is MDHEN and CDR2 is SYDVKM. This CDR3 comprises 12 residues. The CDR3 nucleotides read TGTGCCAGCACCCCTGGCGCAGATACGCAGTATTTT. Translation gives CASTPGADTQYF.

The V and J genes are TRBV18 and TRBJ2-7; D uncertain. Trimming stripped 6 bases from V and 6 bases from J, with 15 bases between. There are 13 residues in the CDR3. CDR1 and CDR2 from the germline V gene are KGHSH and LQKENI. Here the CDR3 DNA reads TGTGCCAGCTCCCCGCAGGACCTCCGCGAGCAGTACTTC. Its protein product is CASSPQDLREQYF.

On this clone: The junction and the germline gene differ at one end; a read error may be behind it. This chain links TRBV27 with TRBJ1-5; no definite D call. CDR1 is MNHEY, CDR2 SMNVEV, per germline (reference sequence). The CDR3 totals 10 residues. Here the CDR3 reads CATYNHPQHF. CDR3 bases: TGTGCCACCTACAATCATCCCCAGCATTTT.

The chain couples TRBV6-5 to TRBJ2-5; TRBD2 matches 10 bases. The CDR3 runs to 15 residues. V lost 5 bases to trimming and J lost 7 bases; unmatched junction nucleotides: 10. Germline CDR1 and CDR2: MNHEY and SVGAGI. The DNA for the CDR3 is TGTGCCAGCAGTACCGCGCTAGCGGGAGTAGGGACCCAGTACTTC. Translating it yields CASSTALAGVGTQYF.

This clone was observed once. The CDR3 sequence is CASSLVPSGWADTQYF. The CDR3 nucleotides read TGTGCCAGCAGTTTAGTCCCTAGCGGGTGGGCAGATACGCAGTATTTT. The rearrangement uses TRBV28 and TRBJ2-3; 8 bases match TRBD2. Germline V gene data show CDR1 as MDHEN and CDR2 as SYDVKM. This CDR3 comprises 16 residues. Trimming at V came to 2 bases and at J to 4 bases, leaving 8 bases not matched to a gene. The full variable domain, its missing parts supplied by reference TRBV28 and TRBJ2-3, is DVKVTQSSRYLVKRTGEKVFLECVQDMDHENMFWYRQDPGLGLRLIYFSYDVKMKEKGDIPEGYSVSREKKERFSLILESASTNQTSMYLCASSLVPSGWADTQYFGPGTRLTVL.

CDR3 DNA sequence: TGTGCCAGCAGCAATGACAGGGGGGCTGGGGCCAACGTCCTGACTTTC. It is translated as CASSNDRGAGANVLTF. The chain employs TRBV6-2 or TRBV6-3 and TRBJ2-6; TRBD1 matches at 9 bases. Per germline, CDR1 MNHEY and CDR2 SVGEGT. CDR3 length equals 16 residues. Trimming took 6 bases from V and 2 from J; bases not matched to a gene: 5.

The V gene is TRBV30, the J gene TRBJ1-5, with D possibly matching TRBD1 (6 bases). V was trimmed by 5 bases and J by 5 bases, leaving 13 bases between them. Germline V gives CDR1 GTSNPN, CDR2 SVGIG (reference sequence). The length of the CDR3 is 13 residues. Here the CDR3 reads CAWAQGTHQPQHF. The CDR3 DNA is TGTGCCTGGGCTCAGGGGACCCATCAGCCCCAGCATTTT.

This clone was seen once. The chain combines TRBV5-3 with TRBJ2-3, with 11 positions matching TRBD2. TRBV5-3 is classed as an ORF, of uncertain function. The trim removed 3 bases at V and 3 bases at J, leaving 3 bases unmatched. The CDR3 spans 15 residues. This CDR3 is CARSSLAGGTDTQYF. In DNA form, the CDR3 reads TGTGCCAGAAGCTCGTTAGCGGGAGGGACAGATACGCAGTATTTT.